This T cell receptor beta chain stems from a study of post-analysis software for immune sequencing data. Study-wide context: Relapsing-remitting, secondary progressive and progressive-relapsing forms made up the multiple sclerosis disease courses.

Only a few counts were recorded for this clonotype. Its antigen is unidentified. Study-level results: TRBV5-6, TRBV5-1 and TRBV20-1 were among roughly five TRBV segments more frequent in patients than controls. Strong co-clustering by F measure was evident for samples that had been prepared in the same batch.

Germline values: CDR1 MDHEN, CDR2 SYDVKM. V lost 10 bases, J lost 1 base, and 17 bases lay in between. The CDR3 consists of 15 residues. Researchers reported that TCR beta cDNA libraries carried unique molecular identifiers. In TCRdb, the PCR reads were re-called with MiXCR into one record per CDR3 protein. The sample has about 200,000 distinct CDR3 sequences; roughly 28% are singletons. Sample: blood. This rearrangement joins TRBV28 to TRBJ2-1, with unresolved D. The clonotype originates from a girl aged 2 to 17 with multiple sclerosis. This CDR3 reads CATERPRPSYNEQFF. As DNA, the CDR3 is TGTGCCACCGAACGCCCCAGACCTTCCTACAATGAGCAGTTCTTC.